Sequencing of this T cell receptor (beta chain) was carried out in a study of early T cells in non-severe SARS-CoV-2 infection. Study information: The input, bulk RNA from unsorted whole blood, was sequenced, and chains were unpaired.

Study results and limitations: VDJdb matching skewed toward anti-spike CD8 responses, missing private and CD4 specificities.

CDR3 size: 12 residues. V lost 8 bases to trimming and J lost 4 bases; unmatched junction nucleotides: 1. The germline V gene has CDR1 MNHNS and CDR2 SASEGT. Unique molecular identifiers were added to individual cDNA molecules. TCRdb re-derived calls from the 5' RACE reads in MiXCR, one entry per CDR3 protein. The table records 50,000 to 60,000 distinct CDR3 sequences, 8% to 13% of them present only once. For this clonotype: Antigen: not known.

The sequence derives from an adult who was a healthcare worker with PCR-confirmed SARS-CoV-2 infection or an uninfected control (not recorded which). The chain employs TRBV6-1 and TRBJ2-2; TRBD1 matches 7 bases. Material for sequencing was whole blood. CDR3 in amino acids: CASGTATGELFF. For the CDR3, the DNA is TGTGCCAGCGGGACAGCCACCGGGGAGCTGTTTTTT.